This is a list of T cell receptor beta chains from one sample in a study of blood T cells in healthy people across ages. A single record per CDR3 protein comes from TCRdb applying MiXCR to the 5' RACE reads. The repertoire includes 900,000 to 950,000 distinct CDR3 sequences, almost 30% of them detected once, and about 10% sits in the top ten. The same sample was also used in a study of T cells of mothers and their children.

The sequenced sample was blood. The receptor set was obtained from a woman in her thirties or forties in good health. CDR3s include the opening cysteine and the closing phenylalanine or tryptophan. The order of the fields is V gene, clone size, CDR3 protein. Expanded clones get a size class; other rows say once, few or many, or leave the size out.

>TRBV27|few
CASSLGRAGGETQYF
>TRBV12-3/TRBV12-4|few
CASSPTGGAVGYTF
>TRBV10-3|many
CATGTSGGNEQFF
>TRBV5-1|many
CASRNGTGAYGYTF
>TRBV11-3|NA
CASSQWTGDNEQFF
>TRBV29-1|NA
CGVALRRRDHEQYF
>TRBV5-6|NA
CASSWQGSVDTQYF
>TRBV6-6|NA
CASSPLETYGYTF
>TRBV29-1|many
CSVVEATSGGSETQYF
>TRBV7-8|NA
CATALDRAYEQYF
>TRBV12-3/TRBV12-4|NA
CASRGLALRGDTQYF
>TRBV19|few
CANNGGTDTQYF
>TRBV30|NA
CAWSVHRDTEAFF
>TRBV7-2|many
CASSLAQGAPYEQYF
>TRBV12-3/TRBV12-4|NA
CASTPGLNYGYTF
>TRBV14|few
CASSQLREVAFF
>TRBV4-2|NA
CASSHGEQVNYGYTF
>TRBV2|many
CASSDAGAAYEQYF
>TRBV5-4|few
CASSLQGAVYEQYF
>TRBV5-8|many
CASSQGISSGANVLTF
>TRBV6-6|many
CASTRGVAQYF
>TRBV27|many
CASSTLVRETQYF
>TRBV4-2|NA
CASSPRVGLAGGNTRELFF
>TRBV7-2|many
CASSLGWSTDTQYF
>TRBV4-1|few
CASSQEGRAQNEKLFF
>TRBV12-3/TRBV12-4|few
CASSLAQEWDEQFF
>TRBV14|NA
CASSQDRYRGQHEQYF
>TRBV12-3/TRBV12-4|NA
CASSLRTSGVSGELFF
>TRBV7-2|many
CASSPKPNEQYF
>TRBV7-3|NA
CASSPGLGVNTEAFF
>TRBV4-1|NA
CASSQNKAVQETQYF
>TRBV29-1|many
CSETGETDTQYF
>TRBV5-6|many
CASSRGGGDQPQHF
>TRBV28|many
CASSQAGQRPYEQYF
>TRBV3-1|few
CASSQDTGGGASTDTQYF
>TRBV9|many
CASSSSSALPYEQYF
>TRBV5-6|NA
CASSLRWDRGRTDTQYF
>TRBV9|many
CASSSIRHRESYGYTF
>TRBV20-1|NA
CSARLGTANQPQHF
>TRBV28|few
CASSPSGTGVGKDTQYF
>TRBV4-3|few
CASSRWGDSNQPQHF
>TRBV20-1|few
CSARDPSPTGTRNNEQYF
>TRBV7-9|NA
CASSTGQTQETQYF
>TRBV14|many
CASSQGFGANVLTF
>TRBV7-9|NA
CASRGPRTDNQETQYF
>TRBV6-2/TRBV6-3|NA
CASSPGTSGLGRETQYF
>TRBV20-1|NA
CSAGQGGVWRGANVLTF
>TRBV5-6|NA
CASSLPGSGAYYGFTF